This TCR beta chain stems from a study of T cells in Graves' hyperthyroidism and ophthalmopathy. Authors of the study amplified TCR beta CDR3 regions from RNA transcripts. HTBI primers drove first-round RT-PCR of the TCR CDR3. TCRdb processed the multiplex PCR reads anew with MiXCR; each CDR3 protein has one entry. This table has roughly 800,000 distinct CDR3 sequences, 35% to 45% appearing once. CDR1 and CDR2 from the germline V gene are DFQATT and SNEGSKA (reference sequence). V lost 6 bases and J lost 4; bases outside the gene matches: 12. This CDR3 is 16 amino acids long. The TCR sequence derives from a man aged 18 to 30 with Graves' hyperthyroidism. The chain links TRBV20-1 to TRBJ1-1; TRBD1 matches 12 bases. The sample comprised blood. The DNA for the CDR3 is TGCAGTGCCCCCGGGACAGGGGGCAGGAGGAGCACTGAAGCTTTCTTT. Protein sequence: CSAPGTGGRRSTEAFF.